The T cell receptor beta chain under discussion was sequenced for a study of T cell responses to AZD1222 COVID-19 vaccine. The CDR3 is 14 amino acids. Germline V gene data show CDR1 as SGHTA and CDR2 as FQGNSA. V was shortened by 4 bases and J by 2 bases, with 11 bases between the two germline ends. The table came from immunoSEQ multiplex PCR; TCRdb's copy has only in-frame clones and leaves some out. The sample has roughly 200,000 clones, about 92% seen once; the top ten hold roughly 1%. The table lists this clone with a count of one. What it recognizes is unknown. Other DNA sequences within the sample encode an identical CDR3. Study-wide results and limits: No repertoire was sampled before or during the peak T cell response, only after it. Clonal diversity was possibly underestimated; the donors were predominantly white British and more often female. Compared with day 0, the breadth and depth of the Spike-specific TCR repertoire rose significantly after two doses of AZD1222. The study identified only a handful of AZD1222 recipients as seropositive at baseline.

The sample consisted of peripheral blood, taken on day 0 of MenACWY control vaccination. This chain connects TRBV7-2 to TRBJ1-1; D gene uncertain. This clonotype originated in an adult in good health. The CDR3, as DNA: TGTGCCAGCAGCTCGCAGCGGTTAAACACTGAAGCTTTCTTT. It yields the protein CASSSQRLNTEAFF.